Reported below is one TCR beta chain. This entry comes from a study of blood T cells in healthy people across ages. The CDR3 loop spans 15 amino acids. Germline CDR1 reads LGHNA; CDR2 reads YNFKEQ. The junction had 10 bases not matched to a gene; V was cut back by 0 bases and J by 13 bases. It was with a sample-barcoded 5' primer and a J-beta primer mix that a second PCR of roughly 6 to 11 cycles was run. All cDNA molecules were each tagged by a template-switch adaptor with 12 random nucleotides. TCRdb ran MiXCR on the 5' RACE reads and lists one entry per CDR3 protein. This table holds 1.2 million to 1.5 million distinct CDR3 sequences, roughly 59% found once.

The chain carries TRBV4-2 and TRBJ2-4; TRBD2 matches 9 bases. This clonotype originated in a man younger than 35 in good health. The source material was blood. DNA for the CDR3: TGTGCCAGCAGCCAAGATAGGCGGGGGGGCGGGGAGCAGTACTTC. Residues: CASSQDRRGGGEQYF.